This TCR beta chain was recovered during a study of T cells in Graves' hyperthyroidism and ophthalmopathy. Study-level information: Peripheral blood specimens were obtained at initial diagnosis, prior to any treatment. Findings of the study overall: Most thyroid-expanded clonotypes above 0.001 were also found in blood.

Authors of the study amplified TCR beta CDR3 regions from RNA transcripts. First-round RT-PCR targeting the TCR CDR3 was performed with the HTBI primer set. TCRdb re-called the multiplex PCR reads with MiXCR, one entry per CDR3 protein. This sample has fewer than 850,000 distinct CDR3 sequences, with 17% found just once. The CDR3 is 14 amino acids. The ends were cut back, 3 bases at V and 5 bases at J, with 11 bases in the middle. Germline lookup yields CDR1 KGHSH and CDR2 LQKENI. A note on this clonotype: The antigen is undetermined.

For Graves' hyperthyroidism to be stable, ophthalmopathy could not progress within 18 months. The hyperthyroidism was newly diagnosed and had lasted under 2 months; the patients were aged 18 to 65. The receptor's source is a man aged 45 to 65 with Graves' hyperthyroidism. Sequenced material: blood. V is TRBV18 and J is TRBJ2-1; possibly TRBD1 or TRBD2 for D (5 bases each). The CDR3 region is CASSPGAQDNEQFF. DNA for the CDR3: TGTGCCAGCTCACCCGGGGCGCAGGACAATGAGCAGTTCTTC.